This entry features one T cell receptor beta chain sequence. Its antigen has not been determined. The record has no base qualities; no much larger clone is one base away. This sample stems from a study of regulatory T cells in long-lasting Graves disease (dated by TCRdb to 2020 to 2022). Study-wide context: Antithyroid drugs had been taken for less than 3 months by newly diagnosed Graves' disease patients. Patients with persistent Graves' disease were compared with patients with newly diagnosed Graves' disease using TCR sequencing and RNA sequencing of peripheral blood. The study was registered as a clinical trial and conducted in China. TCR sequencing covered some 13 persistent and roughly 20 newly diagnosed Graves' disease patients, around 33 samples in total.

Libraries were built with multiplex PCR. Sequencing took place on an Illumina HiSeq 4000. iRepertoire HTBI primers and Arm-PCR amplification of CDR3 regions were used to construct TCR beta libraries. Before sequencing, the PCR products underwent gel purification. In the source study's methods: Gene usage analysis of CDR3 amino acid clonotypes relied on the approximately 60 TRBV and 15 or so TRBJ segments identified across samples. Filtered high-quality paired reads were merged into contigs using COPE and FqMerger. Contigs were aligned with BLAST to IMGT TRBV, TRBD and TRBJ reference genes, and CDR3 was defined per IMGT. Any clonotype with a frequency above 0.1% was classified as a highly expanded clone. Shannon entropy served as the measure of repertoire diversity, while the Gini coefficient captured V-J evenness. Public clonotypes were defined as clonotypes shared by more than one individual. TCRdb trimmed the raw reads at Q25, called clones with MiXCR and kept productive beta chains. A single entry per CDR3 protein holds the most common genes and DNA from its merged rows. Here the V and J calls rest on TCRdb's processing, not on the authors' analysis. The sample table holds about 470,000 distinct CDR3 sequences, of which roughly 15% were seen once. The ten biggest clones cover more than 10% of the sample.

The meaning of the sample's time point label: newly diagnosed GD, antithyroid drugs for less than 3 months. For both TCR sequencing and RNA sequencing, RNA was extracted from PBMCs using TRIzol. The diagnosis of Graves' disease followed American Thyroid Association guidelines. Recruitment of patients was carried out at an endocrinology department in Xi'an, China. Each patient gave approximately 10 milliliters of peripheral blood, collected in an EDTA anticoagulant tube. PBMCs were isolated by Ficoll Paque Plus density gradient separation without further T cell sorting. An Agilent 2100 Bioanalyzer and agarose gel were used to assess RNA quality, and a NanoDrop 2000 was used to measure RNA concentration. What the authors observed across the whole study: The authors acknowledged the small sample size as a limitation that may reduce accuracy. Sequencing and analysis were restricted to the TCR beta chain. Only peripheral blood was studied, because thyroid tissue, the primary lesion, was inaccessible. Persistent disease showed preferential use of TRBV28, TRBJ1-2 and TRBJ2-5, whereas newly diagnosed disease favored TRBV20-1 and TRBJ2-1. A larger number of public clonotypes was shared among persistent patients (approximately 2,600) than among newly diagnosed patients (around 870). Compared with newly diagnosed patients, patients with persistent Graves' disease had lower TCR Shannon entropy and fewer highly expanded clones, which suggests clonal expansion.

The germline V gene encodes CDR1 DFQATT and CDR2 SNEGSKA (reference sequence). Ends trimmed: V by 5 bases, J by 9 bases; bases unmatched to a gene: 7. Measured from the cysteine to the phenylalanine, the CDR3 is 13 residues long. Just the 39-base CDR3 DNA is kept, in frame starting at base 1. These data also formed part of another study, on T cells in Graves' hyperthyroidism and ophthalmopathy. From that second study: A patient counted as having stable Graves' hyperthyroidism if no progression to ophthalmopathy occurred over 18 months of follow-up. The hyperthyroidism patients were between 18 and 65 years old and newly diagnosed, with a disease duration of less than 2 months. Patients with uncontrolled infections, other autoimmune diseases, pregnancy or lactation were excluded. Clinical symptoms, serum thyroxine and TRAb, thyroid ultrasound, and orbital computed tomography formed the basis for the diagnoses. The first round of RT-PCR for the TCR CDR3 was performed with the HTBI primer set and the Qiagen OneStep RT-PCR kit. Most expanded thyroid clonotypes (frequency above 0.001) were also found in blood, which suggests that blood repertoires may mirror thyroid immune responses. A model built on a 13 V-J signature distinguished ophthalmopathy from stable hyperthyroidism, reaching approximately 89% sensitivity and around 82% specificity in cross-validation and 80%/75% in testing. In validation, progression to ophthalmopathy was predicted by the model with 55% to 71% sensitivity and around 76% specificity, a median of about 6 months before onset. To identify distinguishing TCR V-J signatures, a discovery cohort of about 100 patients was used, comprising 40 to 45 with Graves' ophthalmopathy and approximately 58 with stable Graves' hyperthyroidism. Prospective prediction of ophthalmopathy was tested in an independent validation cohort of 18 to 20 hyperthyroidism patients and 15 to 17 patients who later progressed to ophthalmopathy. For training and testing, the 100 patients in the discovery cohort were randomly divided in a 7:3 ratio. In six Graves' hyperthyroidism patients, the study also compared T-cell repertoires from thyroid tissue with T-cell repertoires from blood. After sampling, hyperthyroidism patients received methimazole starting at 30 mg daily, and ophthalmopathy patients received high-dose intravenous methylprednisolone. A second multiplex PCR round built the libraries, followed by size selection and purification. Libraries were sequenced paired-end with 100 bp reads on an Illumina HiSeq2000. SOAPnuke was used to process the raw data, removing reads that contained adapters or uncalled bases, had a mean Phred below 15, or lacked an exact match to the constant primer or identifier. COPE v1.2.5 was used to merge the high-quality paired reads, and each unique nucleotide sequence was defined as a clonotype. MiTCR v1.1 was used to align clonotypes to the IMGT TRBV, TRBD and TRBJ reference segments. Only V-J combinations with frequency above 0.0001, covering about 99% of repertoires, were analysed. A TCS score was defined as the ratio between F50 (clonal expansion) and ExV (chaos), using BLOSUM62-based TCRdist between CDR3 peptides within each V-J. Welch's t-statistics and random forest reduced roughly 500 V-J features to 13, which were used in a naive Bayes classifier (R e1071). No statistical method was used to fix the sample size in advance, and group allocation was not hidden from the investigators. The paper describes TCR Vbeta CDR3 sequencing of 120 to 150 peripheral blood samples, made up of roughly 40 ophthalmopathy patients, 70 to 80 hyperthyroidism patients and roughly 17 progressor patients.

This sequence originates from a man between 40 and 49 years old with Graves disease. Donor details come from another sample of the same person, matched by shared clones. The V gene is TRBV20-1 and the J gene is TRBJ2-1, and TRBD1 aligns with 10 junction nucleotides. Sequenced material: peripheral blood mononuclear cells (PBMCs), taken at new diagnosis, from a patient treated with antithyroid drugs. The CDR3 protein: CSASRQGAFEQFF. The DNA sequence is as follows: TGCAGTGCTTCCCGACAGGGGGCCTTTGAGCAGTTCTTC.